Sequencing of this T cell receptor (beta chain) was carried out in a study of Graves' ophthalmopathy and Graves' hyperthyroidism. About the study: Peripheral blood was collected at initial diagnosis, before any treatment. Study conclusions and caveats: Discriminating ophthalmopathy from stable hyperthyroidism, a 13-signature model attained a sensitivity of about 90% and a specificity of around 81%.

Transcripts of RNA were the source for amplifying TCR beta CDR3 regions. First-round RT-PCR with HTBI primers preceded a second-round multiplex PCR. TCRdb processed the multiplex PCR reads anew with MiXCR; each CDR3 protein has one entry. The sample has hundreds of thousands of distinct CDR3 sequences, about 40% seen once. The CDR3 covers 17 residues. Germline CDR1 SGDLS, CDR2 YYNGEE. A remark on this clonotype: Its antigen is still unknown. With a much larger clone just one base away, this may be a read error.

The sequenced material came from peripheral blood. V usage is TRBV9 and J usage is TRBJ1-4, with D maybe TRBD1 (5 bases). The receptor was derived from an adult man with Graves' ophthalmopathy. The DNA of the CDR3 is TGTGCCAGCAGCAGAACCGGGGACGCCGGATTCAATGAAGAACTGTTTTTT. Protein: CASSRTGDAGFNEELFF. Using reference TRBV9 and TRBJ1-4 for the parts outside the CDR3, the full variable domain is DSGVTQTPKHLITATGQRVTLRCSPRSGDLSVYWYQQSLDQGLQFLIQYYNGEERAKGNILERFSAQQFPDLHSELNLSSLELGDSALYFCASSRTGDAGFNEELFFGSGTQLSVL.